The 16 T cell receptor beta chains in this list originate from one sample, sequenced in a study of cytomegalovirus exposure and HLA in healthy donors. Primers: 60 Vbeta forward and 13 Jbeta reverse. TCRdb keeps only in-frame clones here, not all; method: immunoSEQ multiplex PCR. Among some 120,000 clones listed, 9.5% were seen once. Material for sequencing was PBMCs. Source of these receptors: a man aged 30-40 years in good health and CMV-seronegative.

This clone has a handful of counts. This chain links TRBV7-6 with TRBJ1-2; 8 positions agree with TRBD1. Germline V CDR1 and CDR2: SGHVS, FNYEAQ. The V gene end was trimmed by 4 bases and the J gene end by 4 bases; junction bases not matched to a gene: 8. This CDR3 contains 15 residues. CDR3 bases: TGTGCCAGCAGCTCGGGGACAGGAGACATCTATGGCTACACCTTC. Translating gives CASSSGTGDIYGYTF.

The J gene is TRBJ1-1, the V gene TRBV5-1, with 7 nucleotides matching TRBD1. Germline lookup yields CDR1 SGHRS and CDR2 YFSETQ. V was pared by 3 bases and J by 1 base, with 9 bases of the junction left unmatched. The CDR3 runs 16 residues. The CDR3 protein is CASSSRQGSGNTEAFF. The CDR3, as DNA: TGCGCCAGCAGCTCGAGACAGGGATCTGGGAACACTGAAGCTTTCTTT.

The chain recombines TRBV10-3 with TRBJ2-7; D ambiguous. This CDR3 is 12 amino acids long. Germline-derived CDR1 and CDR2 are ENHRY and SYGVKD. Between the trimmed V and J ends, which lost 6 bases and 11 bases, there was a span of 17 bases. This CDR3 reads CAISSSGGEKYF. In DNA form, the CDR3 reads TGTGCCATCAGCTCCTCGGGTGGAGAAAAGTACTTC.

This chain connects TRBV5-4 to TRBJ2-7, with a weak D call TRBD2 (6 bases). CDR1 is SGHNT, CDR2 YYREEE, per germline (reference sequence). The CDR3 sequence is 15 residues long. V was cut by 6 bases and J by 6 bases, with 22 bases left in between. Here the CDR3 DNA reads TGTGCCAGCAAACTTTCTGTCGGGAGTTCTTCCGAGCAGTACTTC. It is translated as CASKLSVGSSSEQYF.

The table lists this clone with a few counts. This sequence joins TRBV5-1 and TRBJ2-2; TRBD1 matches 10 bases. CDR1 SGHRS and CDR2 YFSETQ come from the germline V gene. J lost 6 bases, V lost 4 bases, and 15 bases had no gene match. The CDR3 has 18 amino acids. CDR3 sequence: CASSPWTGGKGGSGELFF. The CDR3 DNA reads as TGCGCCAGCAGCCCCTGGACAGGGGGTAAAGGAGGGTCCGGGGAGCTGTTTTTT.

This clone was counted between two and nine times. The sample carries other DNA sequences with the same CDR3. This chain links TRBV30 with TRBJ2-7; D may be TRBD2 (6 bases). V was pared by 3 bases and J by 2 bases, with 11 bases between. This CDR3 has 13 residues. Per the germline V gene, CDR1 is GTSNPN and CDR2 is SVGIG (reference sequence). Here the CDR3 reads CAWSVGGTYEQYF. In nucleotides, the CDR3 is TGTGCCTGGAGCGTGGGAGGAACCTACGAGCAGTACTTC.

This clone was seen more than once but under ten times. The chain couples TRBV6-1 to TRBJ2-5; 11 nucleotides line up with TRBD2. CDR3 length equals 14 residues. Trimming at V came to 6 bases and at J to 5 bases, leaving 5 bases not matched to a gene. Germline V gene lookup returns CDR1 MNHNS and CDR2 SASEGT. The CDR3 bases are TGTGCCAGCAGGGACCTAGCGGGAGGTGAGACCCAGTACTTC. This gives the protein CASRDLAGGETQYF.

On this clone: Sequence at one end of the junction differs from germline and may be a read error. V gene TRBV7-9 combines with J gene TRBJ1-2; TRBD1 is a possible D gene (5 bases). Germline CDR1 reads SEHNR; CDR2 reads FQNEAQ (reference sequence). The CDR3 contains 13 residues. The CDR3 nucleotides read TGTGCCCGCAGCTTAGGGGCTCACTATGGCTACACCTTC. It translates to CARSLGAHYGYTF.

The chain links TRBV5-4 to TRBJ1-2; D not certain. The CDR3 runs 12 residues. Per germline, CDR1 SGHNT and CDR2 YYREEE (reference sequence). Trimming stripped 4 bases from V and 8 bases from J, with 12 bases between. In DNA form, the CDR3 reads TGTGCCAGCAGCCCGGACTCTCTCGGCTACACCTTC. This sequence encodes CASSPDSLGYTF.

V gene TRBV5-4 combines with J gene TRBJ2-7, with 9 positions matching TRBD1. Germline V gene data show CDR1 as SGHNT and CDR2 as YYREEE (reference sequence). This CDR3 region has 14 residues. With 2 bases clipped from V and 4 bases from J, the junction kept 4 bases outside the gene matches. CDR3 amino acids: CASSLPGQGYEQYF. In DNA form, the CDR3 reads TGTGCCAGCAGCTTACCGGGACAGGGATACGAGCAGTACTTC.

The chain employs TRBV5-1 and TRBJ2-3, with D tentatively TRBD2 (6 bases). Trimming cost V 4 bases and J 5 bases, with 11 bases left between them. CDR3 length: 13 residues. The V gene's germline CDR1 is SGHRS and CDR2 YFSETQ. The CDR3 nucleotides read TGCGCCAGCAGCCCGAGGAGGGGAGATACGCAGTATTTT. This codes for CASSPRRGDTQYF.

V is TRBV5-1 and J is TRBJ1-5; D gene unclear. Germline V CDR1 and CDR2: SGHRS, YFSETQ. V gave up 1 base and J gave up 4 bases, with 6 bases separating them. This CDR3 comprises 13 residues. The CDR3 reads CASSLSPNQPQHF. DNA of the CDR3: TGCGCCAGCAGCTTGTCCCCGAATCAGCCCCAGCATTTT. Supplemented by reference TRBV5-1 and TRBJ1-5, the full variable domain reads KAGVTQTPRYLIKTRGQQVTLSCSPISGHRSVSWYQQTPGQGLQFLFEYFSETQRNKGNFPGRFSGRQFSNSRSEMNVSTLELGDSALYLCASSLSPNQPQHFGDGTRLSIL.

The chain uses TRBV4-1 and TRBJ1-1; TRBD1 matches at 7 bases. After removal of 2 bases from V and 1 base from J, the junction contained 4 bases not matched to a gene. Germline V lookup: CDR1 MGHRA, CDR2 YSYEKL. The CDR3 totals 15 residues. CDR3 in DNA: TGCGCCAGCAGCCAACAGGACAGGCGGAACACTGAAGCTTTCTTT. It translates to CASSQQDRRNTEAFF.

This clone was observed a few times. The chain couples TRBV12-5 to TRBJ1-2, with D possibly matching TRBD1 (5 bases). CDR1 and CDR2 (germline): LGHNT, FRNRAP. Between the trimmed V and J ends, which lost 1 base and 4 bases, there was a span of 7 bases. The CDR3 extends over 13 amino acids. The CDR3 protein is CASGLAGGYGYTF. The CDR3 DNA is TGTGCTAGTGGTTTGGCCGGGGGCTATGGCTACACCTTC.

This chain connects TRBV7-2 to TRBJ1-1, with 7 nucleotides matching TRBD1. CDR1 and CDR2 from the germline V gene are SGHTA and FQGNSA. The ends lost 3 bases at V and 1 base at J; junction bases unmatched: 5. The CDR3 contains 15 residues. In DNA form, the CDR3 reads TGTGCCAGCAGCTTTGGGGACAGTAGGAACACTGAAGCTTTCTTT. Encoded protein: CASSFGDSRNTEAFF.

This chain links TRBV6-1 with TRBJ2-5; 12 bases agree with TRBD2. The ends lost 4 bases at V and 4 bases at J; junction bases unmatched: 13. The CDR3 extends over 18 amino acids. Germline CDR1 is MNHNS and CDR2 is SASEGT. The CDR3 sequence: CASSAAYWASGRGETQYF. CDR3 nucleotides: TGTGCCAGCAGTGCAGCCTATTGGGCTAGCGGGAGGGGAGAGACCCAGTACTTC.